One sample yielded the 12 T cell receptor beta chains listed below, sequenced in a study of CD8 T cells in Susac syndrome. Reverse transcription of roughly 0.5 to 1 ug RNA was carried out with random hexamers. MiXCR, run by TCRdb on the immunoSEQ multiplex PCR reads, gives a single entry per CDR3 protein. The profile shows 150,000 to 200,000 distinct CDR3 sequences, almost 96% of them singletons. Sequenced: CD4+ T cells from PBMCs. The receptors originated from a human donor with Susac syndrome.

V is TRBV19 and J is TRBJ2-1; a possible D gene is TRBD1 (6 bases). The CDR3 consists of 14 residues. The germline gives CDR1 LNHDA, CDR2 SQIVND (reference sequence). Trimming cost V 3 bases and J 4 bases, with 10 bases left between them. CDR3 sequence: CASSIGQNYNEQFF. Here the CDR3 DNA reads TGTGCCAGTAGTATCGGACAGAATTACAATGAGCAGTTCTTC.

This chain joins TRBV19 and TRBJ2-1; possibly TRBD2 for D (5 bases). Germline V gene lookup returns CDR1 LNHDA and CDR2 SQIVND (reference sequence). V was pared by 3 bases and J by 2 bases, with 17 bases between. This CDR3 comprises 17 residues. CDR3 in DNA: TGTGCCAGTAGTATCCTCCCCGGGGTTGGAACCTACAATGAGCAGTTCTTC. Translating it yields CASSILPGVGTYNEQFF.

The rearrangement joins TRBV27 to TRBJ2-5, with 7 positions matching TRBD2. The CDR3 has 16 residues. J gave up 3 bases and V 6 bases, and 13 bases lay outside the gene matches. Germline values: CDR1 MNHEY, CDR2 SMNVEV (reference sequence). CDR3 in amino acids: CASSLSNGLVEETQYF. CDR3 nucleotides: TGTGCCAGCAGCCTATCAAACGGACTAGTCGAAGAGACCCAGTACTTC.

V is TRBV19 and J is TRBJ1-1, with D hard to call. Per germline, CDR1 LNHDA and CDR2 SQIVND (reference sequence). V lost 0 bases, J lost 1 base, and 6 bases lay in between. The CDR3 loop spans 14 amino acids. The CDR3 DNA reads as TGTGCCAGTAGTATAGATCGGGGGAACACTGAAGCTTTCTTT. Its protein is CASSIDRGNTEAFF.

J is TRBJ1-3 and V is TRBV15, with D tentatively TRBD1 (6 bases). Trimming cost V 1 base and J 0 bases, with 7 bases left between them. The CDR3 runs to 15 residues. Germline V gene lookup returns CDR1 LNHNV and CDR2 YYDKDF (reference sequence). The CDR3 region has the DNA TGTGCCACCAGCAGAGGCAGGGGCTCTGGAAACACCATATATTTT. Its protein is CATSRGRGSGNTIYF.

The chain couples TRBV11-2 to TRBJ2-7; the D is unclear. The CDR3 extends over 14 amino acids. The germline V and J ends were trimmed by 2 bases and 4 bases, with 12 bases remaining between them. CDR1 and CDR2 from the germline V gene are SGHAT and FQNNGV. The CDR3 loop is CASSLRALYYEQYF. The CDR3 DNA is TGTGCCAGCAGCTTACGTGCGCTTTATTACGAGCAGTACTTC.

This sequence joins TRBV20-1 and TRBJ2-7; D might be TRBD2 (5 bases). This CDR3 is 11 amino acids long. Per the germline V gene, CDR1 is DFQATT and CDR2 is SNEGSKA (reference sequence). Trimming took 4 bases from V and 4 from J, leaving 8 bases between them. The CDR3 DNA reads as TGCAGTGCTATGGACTGGTACGAGCAGTACTTC. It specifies CSAMDWYEQYF.

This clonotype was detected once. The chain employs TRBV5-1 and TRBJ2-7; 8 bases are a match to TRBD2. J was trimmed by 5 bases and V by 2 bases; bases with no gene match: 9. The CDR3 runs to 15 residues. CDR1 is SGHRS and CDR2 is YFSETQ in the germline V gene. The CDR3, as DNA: TGCGCCAGCAGCTTTGGTCGGGGGGGCCTAAACGAGCAGTACTTC. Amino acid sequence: CASSFGRGGLNEQYF.

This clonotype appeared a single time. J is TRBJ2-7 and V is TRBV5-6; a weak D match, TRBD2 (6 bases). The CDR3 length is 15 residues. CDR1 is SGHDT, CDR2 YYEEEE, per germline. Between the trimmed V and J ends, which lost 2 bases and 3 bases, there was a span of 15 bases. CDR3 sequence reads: CASSFREAEYYEQYF. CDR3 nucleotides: TGTGCCAGCAGCTTTAGGGAGGCGGAGTACTACGAGCAGTACTTC.

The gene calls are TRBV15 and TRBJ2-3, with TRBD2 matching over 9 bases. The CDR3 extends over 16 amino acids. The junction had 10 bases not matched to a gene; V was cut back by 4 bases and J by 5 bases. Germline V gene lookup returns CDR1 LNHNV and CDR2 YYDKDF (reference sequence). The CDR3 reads CATSTQAGGQVDTQYF. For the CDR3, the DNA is TGTGCCACCAGCACACAAGCGGGGGGCCAGGTAGATACGCAGTATTTT.

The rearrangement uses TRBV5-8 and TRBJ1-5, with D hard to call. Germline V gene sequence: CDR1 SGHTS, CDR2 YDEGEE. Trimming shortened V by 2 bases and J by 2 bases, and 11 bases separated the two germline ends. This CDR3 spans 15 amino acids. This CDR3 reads CASSLPQDRNQPQHF. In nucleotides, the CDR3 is TGTGCCAGCAGCTTACCGCAGGATCGCAATCAGCCCCAGCATTTT.

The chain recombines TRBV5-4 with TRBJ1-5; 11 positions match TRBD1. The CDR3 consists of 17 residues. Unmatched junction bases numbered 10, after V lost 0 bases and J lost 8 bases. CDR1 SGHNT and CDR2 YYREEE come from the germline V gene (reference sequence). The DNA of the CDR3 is TGTGCCAGCAGCTTGGGGGGAGCGGGACAGGGGGAGAAGCCCCAGCATTTT. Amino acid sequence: CASSLGGAGQGEKPQHF. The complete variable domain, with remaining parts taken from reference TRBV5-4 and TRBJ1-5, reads ETGVTQSPTHLIKTRGQQVTLRCSSQSGHNTVSWYQQALGQGPQFIFQYYREEENGRGNFPPRFSGLQFPNYSSELNVNALELDDSALYLCASSLGGAGQGEKPQHFGDGTRLSIL.